This T cell receptor (beta chain) stems from a study of shared clonotypes between healthy human individuals. Study in general: The donor group consisted of two women and a few men, aged 18 to 49.

CD45RO negativity and positive selection for CCR7 defined naive CD8 cells, a population that excluded terminally differentiated effector memory CD45RA+ cells. Germline V gives CDR1 MNHEY, CDR2 SMNVEV (reference sequence). The CDR3 loop spans 20 amino acids. The V and J ends lost 3 bases and 3 bases, in that order; junction bases with no gene match: 9. Around 30,000 T cell genomes, or roughly 180 ng DNA, went into the sorted-subset replicate PCRs. Sequencing was performed with immunoSEQ multiplex PCR; in TCRdb, only in-frame clones are kept and a portion is missing. The sample lists approximately 810,000 clones, roughly 92% seen once, with nearly 25% in the top ten.

This chain joins TRBV27 and TRBJ2-6; 15 positions agree with TRBD2. Specimen: naive CD8+ T cells sorted from blood. This sequence originates from a young man in good health. The CDR3 bases are TGTGCCAGCAGTTTCCTCGGACTAGCGGGAGGGAGTGGTGGGGCCAACGTCCTGACTTTC. Amino acid sequence: CASSFLGLAGGSGGANVLTF.